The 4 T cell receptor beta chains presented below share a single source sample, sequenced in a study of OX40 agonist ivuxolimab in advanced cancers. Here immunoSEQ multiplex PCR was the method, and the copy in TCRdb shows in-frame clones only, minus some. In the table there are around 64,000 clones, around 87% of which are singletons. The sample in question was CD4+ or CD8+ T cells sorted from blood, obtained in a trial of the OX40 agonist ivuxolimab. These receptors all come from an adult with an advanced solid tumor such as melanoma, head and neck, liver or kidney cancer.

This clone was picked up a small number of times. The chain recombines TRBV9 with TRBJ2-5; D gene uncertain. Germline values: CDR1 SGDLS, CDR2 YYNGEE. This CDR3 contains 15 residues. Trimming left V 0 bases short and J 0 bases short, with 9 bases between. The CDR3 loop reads CASSVGTAYQETQYF. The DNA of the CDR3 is TGTGCCAGCAGCGTAGGCACAGCGTACCAAGAGACCCAGTACTTC.

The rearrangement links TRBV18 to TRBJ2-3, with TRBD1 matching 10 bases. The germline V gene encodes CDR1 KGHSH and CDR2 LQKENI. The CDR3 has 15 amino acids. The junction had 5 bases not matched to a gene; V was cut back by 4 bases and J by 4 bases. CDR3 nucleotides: TGTGCCAGCTCACTTGGACAGGGGGTCGCAGATACGCAGTATTTT. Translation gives CASSLGQGVADTQYF.

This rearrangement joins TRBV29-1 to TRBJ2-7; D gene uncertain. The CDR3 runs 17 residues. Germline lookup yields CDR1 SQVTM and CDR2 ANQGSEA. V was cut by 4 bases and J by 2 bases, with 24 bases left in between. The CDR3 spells CSVVTAPPDSYPYEQYF. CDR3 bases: TGCAGCGTTGTAACGGCTCCACCAGATTCGTATCCCTACGAGCAGTACTTC.

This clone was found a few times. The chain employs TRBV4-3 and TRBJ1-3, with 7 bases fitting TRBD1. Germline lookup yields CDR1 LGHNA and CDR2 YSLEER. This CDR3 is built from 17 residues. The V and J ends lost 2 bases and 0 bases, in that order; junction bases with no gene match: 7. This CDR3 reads CASSQQGGAGSGNTIYF. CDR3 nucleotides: TGCGCCAGCAGCCAACAAGGGGGCGCCGGCTCTGGAAACACCATATATTTT.